This record looks at one T cell receptor beta chain sequence and its context. What it recognizes is unknown. Assay execution proceeded at the deep level. Profiled with immunoSEQ multiplex PCR; TCRdb holds only in-frame clones, not every one. The sample comprises about 580,000 clones, 95% to 98% of which are singletons, and 0.25% to 0.35% rests with the top ten. As defined, naive CD8 cells were CD45RO-negative and positively selected for CCR7, with terminally differentiated effector memory CD45RA+ cells excluded. Per germline, CDR1 SEHNR and CDR2 FQNEAQ (reference sequence). Deletions cut 5 bases from V and 0 bases from J, with 14 bases between. The length of the CDR3 is 15 residues. This sample stems from a study of shared clonotypes between healthy human individuals. Study-level findings and limits: The study generally estimated greater richness for naive than memory subsets.

The chain uses TRBV7-9 and TRBJ2-7, with D tentatively TRBD1 or TRBD2 (5 bases each). Input material: naive CD8+ T cells sorted from blood. This clonotype was sampled from a man aged 25 to 45 in good health. In DNA, the CDR3 is TGTGCCAGCAGCAAGGGACCGAAAAGCTCCTACGAGCAGTACTTC. Its protein product is CASSKGPKSSYEQYF. Drawing the rest from reference TRBV7-9 and TRBJ2-7, the complete variable domain is DTGVSQNPRHKITKRGQNVTFRCDPISEHNRLYWYRQTLGQGPEFLTYFQNEAQLEKSRLLSDRFSAERPKGSFSTLEIQRTEQGDSAMYLCASSKGPKSSYEQYFGPGTRLTVT.